The next 27 T cell receptor beta chains were all read from a single sample in a study of OX40 agonist ivuxolimab in advanced cancers. Receptors were amplified or captured by the immunoSEQ multiplex PCR assay. TCRdb obtained this table from immuneACCESS and retained in-frame rearrangements with V and J assigned. These tables miss some clones; where compared with another copy, unresolved V genes account for less than half of the shortfall, and the remainder is unexplained. For this sample the table gives approximately 13,000 clones, of which approximately 80% were detected only once. The biggest ten clones account for approximately 18% of the sample. Specimen: CD4+ or CD8+ T cells sorted from blood, collected in a trial of the OX40 agonist ivuxolimab. All receptors derive from an adult with an advanced solid tumor such as melanoma, head and neck, liver or kidney cancer.

The chain joins TRBV10-3 to TRBJ1-2; D remains ambiguous. This CDR3 is built from 14 residues. Looked up from germline, CDR1 is ENHRY and CDR2 is SYGVKD. The V and J ends lost 8 bases and 0 bases respectively, with 13 bases between them. The CDR3 DNA is TGTGCCATCGGTGGAGTTACCGCTAACTATGGCTACACCTTC. Translated, it gives CAIGGVTANYGYTF.

The DNA of the CDR3 is TGTGCCACCAGCAGAGATCGACACCCGAACACCGGGGAGCTGTTTTTT. It is translated as CATSRDRHPNTGELFF. V gene TRBV15 combines with J gene TRBJ2-2; D call uncertain. Trimming pared 0 bases from V and 0 bases from J, leaving 8 bases between. Germline V gene data show CDR1 as LNHNV and CDR2 as YYDKDF (reference sequence). This CDR3 is built from 16 residues.

The chain links TRBV29-1 to TRBJ2-1; the D gene is possibly TRBD1 (6 bases). The CDR3 runs to 16 residues. CDR1 and CDR2 from the germline V gene are SQVTM and ANQGSEA. V lost 2 bases and J lost 5, with 19 bases in between. This chain's CDR3 is CSVEWGRASRDNEQFF. The CDR3 DNA is TGCAGCGTTGAATGGGGGCGGGCCTCTAGGGACAATGAGCAGTTCTTC.

This clone was observed a few times. The chain joins TRBV28 to TRBJ1-1, with D possibly TRBD1 on 5 matching bases. The CDR3 has 15 amino acids. CDR1 and CDR2 from the germline V gene are MDHEN and SYDVKM. The germline V and J ends were trimmed by 6 bases and 3 bases, with 17 bases remaining between them. The CDR3 loop reads CASSPGGGRYTEAFF. The CDR3 DNA reads TGTGCCAGCAGCCCCGGGGGAGGGCGGTACACTGAAGCTTTCTTT.

V usage is TRBV27 and J usage is TRBJ1-1; D unresolved. This CDR3 has 12 amino acids. Germline V gene sequence: CDR1 MNHEY, CDR2 SMNVEV (reference sequence). V was pared by 6 bases and J by 3 bases, with 8 bases between. The CDR3 DNA sequence: TGTGCCAGCAGGGCGGGAGACACTGAAGCTTTCTTT. Translated: CASRAGDTEAFF.

The V gene is TRBV21-1, the J gene TRBJ1-5; no check of the table's D call, TRBD1, against the DNA was made. TRBV21-1 constitutes a pseudogene. CDR3 length: 17 amino acids. The DNA of the CDR3 is TGTGCCAGCAGCAAGATGTGGCAGGGGGCGAGCAATCAGCCCCAGCATTTT. Translation: CASSKMWQGASNQPQHF.

V usage is TRBV9 and J usage is TRBJ2-7, with TRBD2 matching 15 bases. This CDR3 has 15 residues. From germline, CDR1 is SGDLS and CDR2 YYNGEE. V lost 3 bases and J lost 5; bases outside the gene matches: 3. For the CDR3, the DNA is TGTGCCAGCAGCGCCGGACTAGCGGGAGGGGACGAGCAGTACTTC. As protein: CASSAGLAGGDEQYF.

The chain links TRBV9 to TRBJ2-4, with TRBD1 identical over 7 bases. Germline CDR1 and CDR2: SGDLS and YYNGEE. V was pared by 4 bases and J by 2 bases, with 6 bases of the junction left unmatched. The CDR3 length is 15 residues. The CDR3 nucleotides are TGTGCCAGCAGCCCCGGACAGGTCACCAAAAACATTCAGTACTTC. Protein sequence: CASSPGQVTKNIQYF.

The chain has TRBV2 and TRBJ1-5; D remains ambiguous. The CDR3 extends over 12 amino acids. The germline V gene has CDR1 SNHLY and CDR2 FYNNEI. V was shortened by 6 bases and J by 4 bases, with 7 bases between the two germline ends. The CDR3 DNA is TGTGCCAGCAGGGAGGGAAATCAGCCCCAGCATTTT. Translating it yields CASREGNQPQHF.

V is TRBV6-5 and J is TRBJ2-4, with D possibly being TRBD1 or TRBD2 (5 bases each). CDR3 length: 13 residues. CDR1 and CDR2 (germline): MNHEY, SVGAGI. V shed 0 bases and J shed 6 bases, with 6 bases lying between them. The CDR3 region is CASSYSGGNIQYF. The DNA of the CDR3 is TGTGCCAGCAGTTACTCTGGGGGAAACATTCAGTACTTC.

The V call is TRBV6-5, the J call TRBJ2-7; TRBD1 aligns across 9 bases. Germline CDR1 reads MNHEY; CDR2 reads SVGAGI. The CDR3 loop spans 14 amino acids. The trim removed 2 bases at V and 7 bases at J, leaving 6 bases unmatched. Here the CDR3 reads CASSYRQGVGEQYF. For the CDR3, the DNA is TGTGCCAGCAGTTACCGACAGGGGGTGGGTGAGCAGTACTTC.

The rearrangement joins TRBV7-9 to TRBJ2-3; D unclear. Germline-derived CDR1 and CDR2 are SEHNR and FQNEAQ (reference sequence). The CDR3 is 12 residues long. V was pared by 6 bases and J by 9 bases, with 13 bases between. The CDR3 loop reads CASRRLEQTQYF. CDR3 sequence (DNA): TGTGCCAGCAGGCGATTAGAGCAGACGCAGTATTTT.

The CDR3 DNA reads as TGTGCCAGCAGCCAAGAAGTCGCGGGGGAGCAGTACTTC. Translation: CASSQEVAGEQYF. The chain combines TRBV4-2 with TRBJ2-7, with D possibly being TRBD2 (6 bases). The V and J ends lost 0 bases and 7 bases respectively, with 10 bases between them. Germline CDR1 and CDR2: LGHNA and YNFKEQ. The CDR3 loop spans 13 amino acids.

The chain recombines TRBV28 with TRBJ2-2, with D perhaps matching TRBD1 or TRBD2 (6 bases each). V gave up 4 bases and J gave up 7 bases, with 13 bases separating them. This CDR3 contains 14 residues. Looked up from germline, CDR1 is MDHEN and CDR2 is SYDVKM. The CDR3 is CASSSVGGGGELFF. The CDR3 coding sequence is TGTGCCAGCAGTTCTGTAGGGGGAGGCGGGGAGCTGTTTTTT.

CDR3 bases: TGTGCCAGCAGCATTATGACAGGGACTTATGGCTACACCTTC. Its translation is CASSIMTGTYGYTF. V is TRBV7-9 and J is TRBJ1-2; 7 bases fit TRBD1. The CDR3 is 14 amino acids. V gave up 5 bases and J gave up 5 bases; unmatched junction bases: 8. Germline CDR1 reads SEHNR; CDR2 reads FQNEAQ (reference sequence).

The chain combines TRBV27 with TRBJ2-1; possibly TRBD1 for D (6 bases). This CDR3 comprises 14 residues. Looked up from germline, CDR1 is MNHEY and CDR2 is SMNVEV (reference sequence). The ends were cut back, 7 bases at V and 2 bases at J, with 12 bases in the middle. This CDR3 reads CASKAGVAYNEQFF. DNA of the CDR3: TGTGCCAGCAAGGCAGGGGTGGCCTACAATGAGCAGTTCTTC.

The rearrangement joins TRBV5-8 to TRBJ1-2; 9 bases align to TRBD1. Unmatched junction bases numbered 9, after V lost 4 bases and J lost 8 bases. CDR1 is SGHTS and CDR2 is YDEGEE in the germline V gene. The CDR3 totals 14 residues. CDR3: CASSDGQGRRGYTF. The CDR3 DNA reads as TGTGCCAGCAGCGACGGACAGGGGAGGCGCGGCTACACCTTC.

This chain links TRBV6-1 with TRBJ2-7; tentative D call: TRBD2 (5 bases). Trimming left V 7 bases short and J 2 bases short, with 9 bases between. This CDR3 has 12 amino acids. Germline CDR1 MNHNS, CDR2 SASEGT. Written as DNA, the CDR3 is TGTGCCAGCACCCCGGGGACCTACGAGCAGTACTTC. It is translated as CASTPGTYEQYF.

By frequency in the sample, this clone is medium-sized. The V gene is TRBV7-9, the J gene TRBJ2-1; D possibly matches TRBD1 or TRBD2 (5 bases each). Germline CDR1 is SEHNR and CDR2 is FQNEAQ (reference sequence). Trimming cost V 5 bases and J 0 bases, with 11 bases left between them. The CDR3 has 15 residues. CDR3 protein: CASSPGRSSYNEQFF. CDR3 nucleotide sequence: TGTGCCAGCAGCCCGGGACGGAGCTCCTACAATGAGCAGTTCTTC.

The chain couples TRBV9 to TRBJ2-4; TRBD1 or TRBD2 may be the D gene (6 bases each). V lost 6 bases to trimming and J lost 8 bases, with 15 bases between them. Germline assignment: CDR1 SGDLS and CDR2 YYNGEE. This CDR3 spans 13 amino acids. CDR3: CASNGGARDIQYF. CDR3 in DNA: TGTGCCAGCAACGGGGGCGCTAGGGACATTCAGTACTTC. Based on the CDR3 plus reference TRBV9 and TRBJ2-4, the full variable domain is DSGVTQTPKHLITATGQRVTLRCSPRSGDLSVYWYQQSLDQGLQFLIQYYNGEERAKGNILERFSAQQFPDLHSELNLSSLELGDSALYFCASNGGARDIQYFGAGTRLSVL.

In its sample, this clone is medium-sized (0.01 to 0.1%). The rearrangement uses TRBV28 and TRBJ2-5; D not resolved. The CDR3 contains 14 residues. Per germline, CDR1 MDHEN and CDR2 SYDVKM. V shed 5 bases and J shed 5 bases, with 15 bases lying between them. Written as DNA, the CDR3 is TGTGCCAGCAGTGTTGTAGATCTCCGGGAGACCCAGTACTTC. Amino acid sequence: CASSVVDLRETQYF. The full variable domain, rest sourced from reference TRBV28 and TRBJ2-5, is DVKVTQSSRYLVKRTGEKVFLECVQDMDHENMFWYRQDPGLGLRLIYFSYDVKMKEKGDIPEGYSVSREKKERFSLILESASTNQTSMYLCASSVVDLRETQYFGPGTRLLVL.

This clone was seen more than once but under ten times. The chain has TRBV13 and TRBJ2-5; D is possibly TRBD1 (6 bases). Germline V CDR1 and CDR2: PRHDT, FYEKMQ (reference sequence). V gave up 2 bases and J gave up 1 base, with 8 bases separating them. The CDR3 covers 14 residues. The CDR3 region has the DNA TGTGCCAGCAGCTTATGGGACACCCAAGAGACCCAGTACTTC. This codes for CASSLWDTQETQYF.

The CDR3 nucleotides read TGTGCCAGCAGCCCAGGGGACGCCTACGAGCAGTACTTC. This translates into CASSPGDAYEQYF. This chain connects TRBV5-4 to TRBJ2-7; D possibly corresponds to TRBD1 (6 bases). The germline V gene has CDR1 SGHNT and CDR2 YYREEE (reference sequence). The CDR3 is 13 amino acids. V was trimmed by 4 bases and J by 2 bases, leaving 10 bases between them.

The J gene is TRBJ2-3, the V gene TRBV15; D might be TRBD2 (6 bases). Germline lookup yields CDR1 LNHNV and CDR2 YYDKDF (reference sequence). CDR3 length: 13 amino acids. The V end lost 9 bases, the J end lost 0 bases, and 10 bases lay between the germline ends. Here the CDR3 reads CATRERSTDTQYF. CDR3 nucleotide sequence: TGTGCCACACGGGAGCGGAGCACAGATACGCAGTATTTT.

CDR3 protein: CASSQGGRGEAFF. In DNA form, the CDR3 reads TGCGCCAGCAGCCAAGGAGGAAGAGGTGAAGCTTTCTTT. This chain uses TRBV4-1 with TRBJ1-1; D unclear. The length of the CDR3 is 13 residues. Trimming took off 1 base at V and 7 bases at J, with 10 bases between the two ends. Germline lookup yields CDR1 MGHRA and CDR2 YSYEKL.

This chain uses TRBV7-8 with TRBJ2-1, with D possibly being TRBD1 or TRBD2 (5 bases each). Germline V gene sequence: CDR1 SGHVS, CDR2 FQNEAQ. This CDR3 has 13 residues. The V and J ends lost 8 bases and 5 bases respectively, with 13 bases between them. CDR3 sequence: CASGGRYNNEQFF. DNA for the CDR3: TGTGCCAGCGGGGGTAGATATAACAATGAGCAGTTCTTC.

The chain combines TRBV6-5 with TRBJ2-7; D remains ambiguous. The V end was cut by 2 bases, the J end by 3 bases, with 2 bases between. The CDR3 consists of 11 residues. The V gene's germline CDR1 is MNHEY and CDR2 SVGAGI. The CDR3 region has the DNA TGTGCCAGCAGTTACAACTACGAGCAGTACTTC. Its protein is CASSYNYEQYF.